This entry lists 2 T cell receptor beta chains sequenced from one sample in a study of CD8+CD57+ T cells in acquired aplastic anemia. The TCR beta profiling, which covered VDJ combination and CDR3 sequence, was carried out using genomic DNA as the template. In TCRdb, the reads were re-called with MiXCR into one record per CDR3 protein. Of some 48,000 distinct CDR3 sequences listed, roughly 69% are singletons. Sequenced material: sorted CD4+, CD8+, or CD8+CD57+ T cells (not recorded which) from PBMCs. The receptors were gathered from a human donor in good health, serving as a control.

The gene calls are TRBV2 and TRBJ1-1; D perhaps matches TRBD1 (5 bases). Trimming left V 1 base short and J 4 bases short, with 13 bases between. Germline-derived CDR1 and CDR2 are SNHLY and FYNNEI. The CDR3 is 15 amino acids. The DNA of the CDR3 is TGTGCCAGCAGTGAAGTTGGGGGGTTGGGCACTGAAGCTTTCTTT. This sequence encodes CASSEVGGLGTEAFF.

The sample holds many counts of this clonotype. The final CDR3 position lacks the conserved phenylalanine or tryptophan, pointing to a likely read error. In DNA, the CDR3 is TGTGCCAGCACGGTACAGGGGGGCCCCTACGAGCAGTACCTC. The encoded protein is CASTVQGGPYEQYL. V usage is TRBV28 and J usage is TRBJ2-7; 8 bases are shared with TRBD1. Trimming took 7 bases from V and 2 from J; bases not matched to a gene: 7. The CDR3 loop spans 14 amino acids. The germline gives CDR1 MDHEN, CDR2 SYDVKM.